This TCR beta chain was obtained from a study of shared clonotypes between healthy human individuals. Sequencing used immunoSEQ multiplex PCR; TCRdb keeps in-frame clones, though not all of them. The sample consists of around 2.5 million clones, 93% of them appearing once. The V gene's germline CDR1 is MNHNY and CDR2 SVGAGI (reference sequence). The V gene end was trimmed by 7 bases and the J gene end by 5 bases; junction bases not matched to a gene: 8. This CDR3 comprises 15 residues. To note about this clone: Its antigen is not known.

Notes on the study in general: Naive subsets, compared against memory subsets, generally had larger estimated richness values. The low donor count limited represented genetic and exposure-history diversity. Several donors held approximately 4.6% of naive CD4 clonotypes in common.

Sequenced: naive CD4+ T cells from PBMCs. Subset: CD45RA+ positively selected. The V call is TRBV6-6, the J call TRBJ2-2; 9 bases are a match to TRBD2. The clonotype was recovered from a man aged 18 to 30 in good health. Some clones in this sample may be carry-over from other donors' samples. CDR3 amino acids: CASTWGLARTGELFF. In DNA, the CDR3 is TGTGCCAGCACCTGGGGACTAGCACGGACCGGGGAGCTGTTTTTT.